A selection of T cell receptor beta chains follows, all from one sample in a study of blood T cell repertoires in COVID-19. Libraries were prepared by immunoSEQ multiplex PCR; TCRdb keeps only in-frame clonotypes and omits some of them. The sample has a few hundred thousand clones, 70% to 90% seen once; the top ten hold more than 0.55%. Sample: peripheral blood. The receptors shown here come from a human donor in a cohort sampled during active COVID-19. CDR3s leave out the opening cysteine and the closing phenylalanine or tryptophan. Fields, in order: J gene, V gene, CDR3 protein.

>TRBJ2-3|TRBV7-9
ASSYYGLAGNTDTQY
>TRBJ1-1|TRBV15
ATSNTGTDVVGAF
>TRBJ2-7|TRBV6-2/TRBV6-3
ASSYWTSGRYFYYEQY
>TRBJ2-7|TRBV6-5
ASTRSGRGNEQY
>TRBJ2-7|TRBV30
AWDSGGGSYEQY
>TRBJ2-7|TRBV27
ASSSTGSYEQY
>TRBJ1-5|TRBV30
AWSSTGGNQPQH
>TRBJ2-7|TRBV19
ASSPWTGNYEQY
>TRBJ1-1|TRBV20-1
SASPTTEAF
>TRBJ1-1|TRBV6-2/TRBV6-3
ASSLREGDTEAF
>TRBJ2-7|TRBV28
ASSAARQSQY
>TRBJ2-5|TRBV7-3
ASSRDLIETQY
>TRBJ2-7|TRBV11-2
ASSSASGVYEQY
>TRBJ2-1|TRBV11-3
ASSSYGTGGSIEQF
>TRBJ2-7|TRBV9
ASSISGSPFYEQY
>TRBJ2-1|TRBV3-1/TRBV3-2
ASSQVSVNEQF
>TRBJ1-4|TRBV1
TSSQGEVGSIATNEKLF
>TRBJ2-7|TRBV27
ASSLSISGTGAYEQY
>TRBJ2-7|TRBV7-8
ASSLGRRFSYEQY
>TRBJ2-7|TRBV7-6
ASSLSLAGVGEQY
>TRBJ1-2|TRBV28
ASSLSAGFYGYT
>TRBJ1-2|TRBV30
ATGQGAGYT
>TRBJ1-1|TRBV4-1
ASGRDRGRGTEAF
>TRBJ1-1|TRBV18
ASSPGQGGGTEAF
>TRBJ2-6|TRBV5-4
ASSLASSGANVLT
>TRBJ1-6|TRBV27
ASSLVQGHSPLH
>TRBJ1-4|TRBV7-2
ASSSTGAFEKLF
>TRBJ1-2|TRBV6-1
ASSDRQGNGYT
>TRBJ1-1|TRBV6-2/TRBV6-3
ASSYEGRGNTEAF
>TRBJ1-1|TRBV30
AWSLRFDSLGNPNFEAF
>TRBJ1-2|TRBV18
ASSVSLQAYGYT
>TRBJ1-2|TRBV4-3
ASSLGTSNYGYT
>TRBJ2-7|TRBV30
AWSVQLIAYEQY
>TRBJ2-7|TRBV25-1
ASSEPTTGILEQY
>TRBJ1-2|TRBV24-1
ATSDSTYGYT
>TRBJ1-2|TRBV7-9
ASSHPGQGGGYT
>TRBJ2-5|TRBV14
ASSQFQGETQY
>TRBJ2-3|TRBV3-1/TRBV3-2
ASSQGELFWSGLSSTDTQY
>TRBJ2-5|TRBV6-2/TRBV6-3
ASSYGETQY
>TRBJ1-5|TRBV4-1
ASSQVLSIGGLNNQPQH
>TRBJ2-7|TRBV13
ASSLETAGGSYEQY
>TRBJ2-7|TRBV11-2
ASSLDFGGSSYEQY
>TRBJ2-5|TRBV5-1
ASSLESGPQETQY
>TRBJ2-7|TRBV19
ASMDETGTYEQY
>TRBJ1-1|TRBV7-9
ASSLETGKDTEAF
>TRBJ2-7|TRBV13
ASSRGGVYEQY
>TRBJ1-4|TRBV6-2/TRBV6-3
ASSSLDRAHEKLF
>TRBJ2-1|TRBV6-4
ASSEESGAYNEQF
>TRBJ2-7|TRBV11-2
ASSEGYLRGPRLVYEQY
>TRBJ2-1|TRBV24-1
ATSDRTSGRYNEQF
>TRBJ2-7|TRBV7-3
ASSRSGASYEQY
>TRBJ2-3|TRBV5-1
ASSLELYTDTQY
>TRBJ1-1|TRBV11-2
ASRRGVNTEAF
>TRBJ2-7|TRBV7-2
ASSLGSGGSYEQY
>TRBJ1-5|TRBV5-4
ASSSGTAVNQPQH
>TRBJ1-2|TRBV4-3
ASSQDRVDGLGYT
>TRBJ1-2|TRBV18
ASSPTGRDGYT